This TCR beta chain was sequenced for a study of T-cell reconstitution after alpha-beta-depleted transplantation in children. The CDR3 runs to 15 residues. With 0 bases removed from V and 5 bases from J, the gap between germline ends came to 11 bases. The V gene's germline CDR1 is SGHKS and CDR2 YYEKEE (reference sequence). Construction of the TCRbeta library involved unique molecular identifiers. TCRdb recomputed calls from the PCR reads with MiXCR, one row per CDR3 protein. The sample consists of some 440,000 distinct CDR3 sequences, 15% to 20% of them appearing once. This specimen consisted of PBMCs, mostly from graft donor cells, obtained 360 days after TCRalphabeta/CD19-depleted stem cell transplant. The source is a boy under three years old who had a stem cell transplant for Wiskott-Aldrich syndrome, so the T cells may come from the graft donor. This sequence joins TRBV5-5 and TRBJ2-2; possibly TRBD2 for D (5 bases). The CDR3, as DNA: TGTGCCAGCAGCTTGGCGGGGAAGGTTACCGGGGAGCTGTTTTTT. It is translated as CASSLAGKVTGELFF.